These 10 T cell receptor beta chains came from one sample sequenced in a study of blood T cell repertoires in COVID-19. Using immunoSEQ multiplex PCR, the repertoire was profiled, and TCRdb retains in-frame clones only, with some absent. The sample yields just over 90,000 clones, about three quarters seen once. Material for sequencing was peripheral blood. Receptor source: a man between 65 and 85 years old with acute or convalescent COVID-19.

V gene TRBV4-2 combines with J gene TRBJ1-1; D remains unclear. V gave up 11 bases and J gave up 8 bases, with 21 bases separating them. This CDR3 region has 13 residues. Germline V CDR1 and CDR2: LGHNA, YNFKEQ. CDR3: CARHLNGAGEAFF. CDR3 coding DNA: TGTGCCCGACACCTAAATGGCGCTGGCGAAGCTTTCTTT.

V is TRBV5-4 and J is TRBJ2-7; weak D call: TRBD2 (6 bases). V was shortened by 0 bases and J by 3 bases, with 7 bases between the two germline ends. Germline-derived CDR1 and CDR2 are SGHNT and YYREEE (reference sequence). This CDR3 is 13 amino acids long. The chain's CDR3 is CASSLGGDYEQYF. In nucleotides, the CDR3 is TGTGCCAGCAGCTTGGGGGGGGACTACGAGCAGTACTTC.

The CDR3 region is CASGDRVEAFF. In DNA, the CDR3 is TGTGCCAGCGGCGACAGGGTCGAAGCTTTCTTT. This rearrangement joins TRBV6-5 to TRBJ1-1, with 7 bases identical to TRBD1. The CDR3 runs 11 residues. V shed 8 bases, J shed 8 bases, and the junction held 5 bases outside the gene matches. CDR1 and CDR2 from the germline V gene are MNHEY and SVGAGI.

There are a few counts of this clone. The rearrangement uses TRBV4-1 and TRBJ1-5; D perhaps matches TRBD1 (5 bases). V lost 0 bases, J lost 3 bases, and 6 bases lay in between. The CDR3 is 14 residues long. Germline V lookup: CDR1 MGHRA, CDR2 YSYEKL. DNA of the CDR3: TGCGCCAGCAGCCAAGAACAGGACAATCAGCCCCAGCATTTT. It encodes CASSQEQDNQPQHF.

The rearrangement uses TRBV9 and TRBJ1-3, with D possibly matching TRBD1 (6 bases). Germline V lookup: CDR1 SGDLS, CDR2 YYNGEE. There are 15 residues in the CDR3. Trimming left V 3 bases short and J 0 bases short, with 10 bases between. CDR3 bases: TGTGCCAGCAGCGGAACAGGGTTCTCTGGAAACACCATATATTTT. Translated: CASSGTGFSGNTIYF.

This chain links TRBV18 with TRBJ1-1; possible D gene TRBD1, 5 bases. The V and J ends lost 1 base and 0 bases respectively, with 15 bases between them. The CDR3 extends over 17 amino acids. Germline lookup yields CDR1 KGHSH and CDR2 LQKENI. CDR3 sequence: CASSPLDSLGMNTEAFF. As DNA, the CDR3 is TGTGCCAGCTCACCACTCGACAGCTTAGGTATGAACACTGAAGCTTTCTTT. The variable domain in full, completed from reference TRBV18 and TRBJ1-1, reads NAGVMQNPRHLVRRRGQEARLRCSPMKGHSHVYWYRQLPEEGLKFMVYLQKENIIDESGMPKERFSAEFPKEGPSILRIQQVVRGDSAAYFCASSPLDSLGMNTEAFFGQGTRLTVV.

This clone was detected a few times. The chain uses TRBV28 and TRBJ1-5; D gene uncertain. The CDR3 totals 14 residues. The ends were cut back, 4 bases at V and 5 bases at J, with 12 bases in the middle. Germline V gene data show CDR1 as MDHEN and CDR2 as SYDVKM. In DNA form, the CDR3 reads TGTGCCAGCAGTTACCGGGAGAATTATCAGCCCCAGCATTTT. Its protein product is CASSYRENYQPQHF.

The V gene is TRBV7-3, the J gene TRBJ2-2, with TRBD2 as a possible D gene (7 bases). The V end was cut by 5 bases, the J end by 1 base, with 11 bases between. CDR3 size: 15 residues. The germline V gene has CDR1 SGHTA and CDR2 FQGTGA. CDR3 sequence: CASSPGGRNTGELFF. CDR3 DNA sequence: TGTGCCAGCAGCCCCGGGGGGCGGAACACCGGGGAGCTGTTTTTT.

The chain has TRBV10-3 and TRBJ1-4, with 7 bases matching TRBD1. The CDR3 consists of 15 residues. The germline CDR1 and CDR2 sequences are ENHRY and SYGVKD. V lost 4 bases, J lost 2 bases, and 4 bases stayed unmatched. The CDR3 here is CAISGGQRTNEKLFF. CDR3 nucleotides: TGTGCCATCAGTGGGGGACAGCGGACTAATGAAAAACTGTTTTTT.

In its sample, this clone was seen a few times. The rearrangement uses TRBV28 and TRBJ2-7; weak D call: TRBD2 (6 bases). Germline V gene data show CDR1 as MDHEN and CDR2 as SYDVKM. V lost 4 bases and J 2 bases, leaving 12 bases between the germline ends. The CDR3 has 14 residues. CDR3 nucleotides: TGTGCCAGCAGTTCCGTCCTAGCGACCTACGAGCAGTACTTC. Its translation is CASSSVLATYEQYF.